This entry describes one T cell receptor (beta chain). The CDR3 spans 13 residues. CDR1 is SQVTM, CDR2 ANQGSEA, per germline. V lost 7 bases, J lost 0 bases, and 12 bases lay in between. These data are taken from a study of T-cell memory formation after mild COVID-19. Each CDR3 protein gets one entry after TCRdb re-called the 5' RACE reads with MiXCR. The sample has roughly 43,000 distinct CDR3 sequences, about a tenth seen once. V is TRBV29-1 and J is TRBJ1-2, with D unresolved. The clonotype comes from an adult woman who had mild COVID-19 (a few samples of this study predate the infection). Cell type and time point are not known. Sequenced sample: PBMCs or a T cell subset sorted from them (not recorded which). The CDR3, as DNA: TGCAGCGCTGTAGTTGGTTCTAACTATGGCTACACCTTC. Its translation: CSAVVGSNYGYTF. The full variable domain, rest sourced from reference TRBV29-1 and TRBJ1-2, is SAVISQKPSRDICQRGTSLTIQCQVDSQVTMMFWYRQQPGQSLTLIATANQGSEATYESGFVIDKFPISRPNLTFSTLTVSNMSPEDSSIYLCSAVVGSNYGYTFGSGTRLTVV.